This TCR beta chain was identified during a study of T-cell reconstitution after alpha-beta-depleted transplantation in children. Germline trimming cut 7 bases from V and 6 bases from J; bases unmatched to any gene: 5. The germline V gene has CDR1 SGHVS and CDR2 FNYEAQ. The CDR3 extends over 13 amino acids. This sample's TCRbeta library carried unique molecular identifier barcodes. TCRdb re-called the PCR reads through MiXCR, storing one row per CDR3 protein. The sample lists a few hundred thousand distinct CDR3 sequences; about 8.8% were seen once. This clonotype was observed at least ten times. The V and J genes are TRBV7-6 and TRBJ1-5, with 8 bases that match TRBD1. The receptor comes from a human donor who donated a stem cell graft to a child with SCID. The sample was PBMCs from the stem cell graft donor, taken from the stem cell graft. CDR3 in amino acids: CASTGGWGQPQHF. The CDR3 DNA reads as TGTGCCAGCACAGGGGGCTGGGGTCAGCCCCAGCATTTT.